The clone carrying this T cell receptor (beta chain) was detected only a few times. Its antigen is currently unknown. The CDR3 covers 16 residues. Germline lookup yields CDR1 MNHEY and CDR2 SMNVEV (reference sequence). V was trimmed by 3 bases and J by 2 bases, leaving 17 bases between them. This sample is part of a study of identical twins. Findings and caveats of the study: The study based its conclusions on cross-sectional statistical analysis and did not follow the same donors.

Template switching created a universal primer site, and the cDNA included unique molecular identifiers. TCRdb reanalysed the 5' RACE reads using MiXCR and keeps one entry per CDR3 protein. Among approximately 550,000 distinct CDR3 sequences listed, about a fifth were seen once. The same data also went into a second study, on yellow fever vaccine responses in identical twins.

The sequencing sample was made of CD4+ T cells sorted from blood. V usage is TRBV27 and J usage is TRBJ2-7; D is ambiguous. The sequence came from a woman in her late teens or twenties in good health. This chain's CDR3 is CASSFSLAFSAYEQYF. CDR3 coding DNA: TGTGCCAGCAGTTTCTCCCTGGCCTTCTCGGCCTACGAGCAGTACTTC.